This T cell receptor beta chain was retrieved from a study of vaccination effects on CD4 cells after COVID-19. When less than 11 days of culture had elapsed, CD4+ T cells were isolated. Sometime from March through December 2020, the person acquired a SARS-CoV-2 infection that PCR confirmed. It was on days 3 and 7 that half the medium was replaced with IL-2 medium. V lost 5 bases, J lost 5 bases, and 11 bases stayed unmatched. Germline V gives CDR1 MNHEY, CDR2 SVGEGT. This CDR3 is 16 amino acids long. TCRdb's copy holds only in-frame clones and misses some; the assay was immunoSEQ multiplex PCR. The table lists about 46,000 clones, about 70% of them singletons. For this clone: The antigen is unknown.

Regarding the study as a whole: Infection-derived and vaccine-derived clones contracted markedly late after vaccination.

This TCR came from a human donor who had a prior SARS-CoV-2 infection. The chain links TRBV6-2 or TRBV6-3 to TRBJ2-1, with TRBD2 identical over 8 bases. This sample comprised CD4+ T cells from PBMCs cultured without peptide, obtained before COVID-19 vaccination. CDR3 DNA sequence: TGTGCCAGCAGTAAACTCACGGGGGGGCGCGACAATGAGCAGTTCTTC. It specifies CASSKLTGGRDNEQFF.